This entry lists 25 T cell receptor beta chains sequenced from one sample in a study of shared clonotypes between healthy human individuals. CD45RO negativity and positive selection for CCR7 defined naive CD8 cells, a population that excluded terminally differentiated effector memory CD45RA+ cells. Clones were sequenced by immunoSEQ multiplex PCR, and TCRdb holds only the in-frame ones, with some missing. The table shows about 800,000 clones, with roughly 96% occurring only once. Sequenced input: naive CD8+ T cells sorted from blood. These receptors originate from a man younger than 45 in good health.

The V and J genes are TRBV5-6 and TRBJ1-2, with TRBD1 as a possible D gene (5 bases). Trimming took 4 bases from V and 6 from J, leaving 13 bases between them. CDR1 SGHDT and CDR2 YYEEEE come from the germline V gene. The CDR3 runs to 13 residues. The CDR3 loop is CASSLDWGDGYTF. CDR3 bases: TGTGCCAGCAGCCTCGACTGGGGGGATGGCTACACCTTC.

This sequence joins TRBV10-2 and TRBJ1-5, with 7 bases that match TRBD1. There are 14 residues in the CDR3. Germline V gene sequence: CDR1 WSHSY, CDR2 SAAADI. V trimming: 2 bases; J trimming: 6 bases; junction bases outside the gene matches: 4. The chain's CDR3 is CASSEGQVVQPQHF. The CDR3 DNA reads TGCGCCAGCAGTGAGGGACAGGTAGTTCAGCCCCAGCATTTT.

CDR3 sequence: CASSYSPQETQYF. The DNA of the CDR3 is TGTGCCAGCAGTTACAGTCCCCAAGAGACCCAGTACTTC. The chain has TRBV6-6 and TRBJ2-5; no clear D gene. V was cut by 2 bases and J by 1 base, with 5 bases left in between. This CDR3 contains 13 residues. The germline CDR1 and CDR2 sequences are MNHNY and SVGAGI (reference sequence).

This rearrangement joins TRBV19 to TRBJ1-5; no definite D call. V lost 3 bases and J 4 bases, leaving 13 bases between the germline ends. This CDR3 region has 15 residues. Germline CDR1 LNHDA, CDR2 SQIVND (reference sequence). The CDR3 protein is CASSILRQSNQPQHF. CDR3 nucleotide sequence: TGTGCCAGTAGTATCCTCAGACAAAGTAATCAGCCCCAGCATTTT.

CDR3 in amino acids: CASSLPGGRVVVVQETQYF. The CDR3 DNA is TGTGCCAGCAGCTTACCGGGAGGGCGGGTCGTGGTTGTCCAAGAGACCCAGTACTTC. The chain carries TRBV7-2 and TRBJ2-5, with 8 positions matching TRBD2. The CDR3 is 19 residues long. After removal of 2 bases from V and 1 base from J, the junction contained 15 bases not matched to a gene. CDR1 is SGHTA and CDR2 is FQGNSA in the germline V gene.

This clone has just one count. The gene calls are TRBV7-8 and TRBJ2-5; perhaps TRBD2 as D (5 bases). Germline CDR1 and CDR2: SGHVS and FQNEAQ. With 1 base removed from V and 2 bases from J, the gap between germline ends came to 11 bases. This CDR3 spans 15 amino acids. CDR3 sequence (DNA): TGTGCCAGCAGCTTAGGGGGAGCGATTCAAGAGACCCAGTACTTC. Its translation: CASSLGGAIQETQYF. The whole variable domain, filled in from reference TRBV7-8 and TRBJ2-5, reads GAGVSQSPRYKVAKRGQDVALRCDPISGHVSLFWYQQALGQGPEFLTYFQNEAQLDKSGLPSDRFFAERPEGSVSTLKIQRTQQEDSAVYLCASSLGGAIQETQYFGPGTRLLVL.

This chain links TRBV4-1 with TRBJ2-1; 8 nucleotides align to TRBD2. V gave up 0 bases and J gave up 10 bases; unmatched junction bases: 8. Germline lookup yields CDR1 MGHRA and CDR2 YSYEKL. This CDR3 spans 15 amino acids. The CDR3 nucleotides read TGCGCCAGCAGCCAAGATCTTGGACTAGCCCGGGAGCAGTTCTTC. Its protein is CASSQDLGLAREQFF.

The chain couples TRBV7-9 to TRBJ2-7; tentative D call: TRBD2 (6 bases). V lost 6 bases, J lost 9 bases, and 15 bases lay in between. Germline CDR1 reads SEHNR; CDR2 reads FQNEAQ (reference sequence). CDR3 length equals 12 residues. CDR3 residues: CASSFSGTPQYF. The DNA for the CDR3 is TGTGCCAGCAGTTTTTCCGGGACTCCGCAGTACTTC.

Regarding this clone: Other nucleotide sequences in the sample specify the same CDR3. CDR3 residues: CASSRTASSYEQYF. CDR3 DNA: TGTGCCAGCAGTCGGACCGCCAGCTCCTACGAGCAGTACTTC. The V call is TRBV27, the J call TRBJ2-7; D gene unclear. The CDR3 runs 14 residues. CDR1 and CDR2 (germline): MNHEY, SMNVEV (reference sequence). Trimming took off 5 bases at V and 0 bases at J, with 11 bases between the two ends.

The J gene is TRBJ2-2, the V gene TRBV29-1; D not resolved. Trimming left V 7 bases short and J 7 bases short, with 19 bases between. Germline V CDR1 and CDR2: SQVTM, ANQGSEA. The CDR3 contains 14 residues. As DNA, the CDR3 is TGCAGCGCAACCACAGAGAAGTTTGGCGGGGAGCTGTTTTTT. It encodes CSATTEKFGGELFF.

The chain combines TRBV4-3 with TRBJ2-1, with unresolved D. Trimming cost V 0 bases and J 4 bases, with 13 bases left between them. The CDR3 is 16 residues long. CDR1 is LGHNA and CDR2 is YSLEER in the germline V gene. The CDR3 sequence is CASSQEWEYYYNEQFF. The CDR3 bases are TGCGCCAGCAGCCAAGAATGGGAATATTATTACAATGAGCAGTTCTTC.

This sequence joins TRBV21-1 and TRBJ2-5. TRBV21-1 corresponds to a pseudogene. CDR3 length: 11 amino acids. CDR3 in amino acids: CASGATETQYF. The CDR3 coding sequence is TGTGCCAGCGGCGCGACGGAGACCCAGTACTTC.

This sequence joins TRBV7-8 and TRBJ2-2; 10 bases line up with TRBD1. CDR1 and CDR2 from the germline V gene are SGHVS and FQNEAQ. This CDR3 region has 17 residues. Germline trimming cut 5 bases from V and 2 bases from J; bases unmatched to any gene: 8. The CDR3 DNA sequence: TGTGCCAGCAGCCAACCGGGACAGGGGCCAAACACCGGGGAGCTGTTTTTT. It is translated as CASSQPGQGPNTGELFF.

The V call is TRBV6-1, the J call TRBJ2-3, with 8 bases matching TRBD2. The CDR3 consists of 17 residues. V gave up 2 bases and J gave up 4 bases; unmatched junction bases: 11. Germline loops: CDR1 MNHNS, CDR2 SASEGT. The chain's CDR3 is CASSETRTSYDPDTQYF. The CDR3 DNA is TGTGCCAGCAGTGAAACTCGGACTAGCTACGATCCAGATACGCAGTATTTT.

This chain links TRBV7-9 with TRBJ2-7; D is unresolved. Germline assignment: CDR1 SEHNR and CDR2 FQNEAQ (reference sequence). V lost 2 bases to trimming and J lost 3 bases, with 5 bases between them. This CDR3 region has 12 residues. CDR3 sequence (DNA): TGTGCCAGCAGCTTATCCCGCTACGAGCAGTACTTC. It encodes CASSLSRYEQYF. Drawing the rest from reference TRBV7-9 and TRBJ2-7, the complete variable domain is DTGVSQNPRHKITKRGQNVTFRCDPISEHNRLYWYRQTLGQGPEFLTYFQNEAQLEKSRLLSDRFSAERPKGSFSTLEIQRTEQGDSAMYLCASSLSRYEQYFGPGTRLTVT.

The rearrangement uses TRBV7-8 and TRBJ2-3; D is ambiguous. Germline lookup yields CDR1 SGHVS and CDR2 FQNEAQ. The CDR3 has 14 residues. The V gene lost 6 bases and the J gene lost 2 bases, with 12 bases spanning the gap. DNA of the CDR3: TGTGCCAGCAGGGACCGCTACTCCACAGATACGCAGTATTTT. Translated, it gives CASRDRYSTDTQYF.

The CDR3 DNA sequence: TGTGCCAGCAGCGCAGGCCGTGGGACGGATAAATACGAGCAGTACTTC. Protein: CASSAGRGTDKYEQYF. This chain joins TRBV7-8 and TRBJ2-7, with D perhaps given as TRBD1 or TRBD2 (5 bases each). The V end lost 5 bases, the J end lost 4 bases, and 21 bases lay between the germline ends. The CDR3 extends over 16 amino acids. Germline V lookup: CDR1 SGHVS, CDR2 FQNEAQ.

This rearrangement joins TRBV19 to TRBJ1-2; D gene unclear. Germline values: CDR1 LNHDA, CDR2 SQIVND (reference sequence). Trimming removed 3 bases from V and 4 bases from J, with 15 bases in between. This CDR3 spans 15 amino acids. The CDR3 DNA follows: TGTGCCAGTAGTATGCGTACGGGCTGGGGCTATGGCTACACCTTC. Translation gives CASSMRTGWGYGYTF.

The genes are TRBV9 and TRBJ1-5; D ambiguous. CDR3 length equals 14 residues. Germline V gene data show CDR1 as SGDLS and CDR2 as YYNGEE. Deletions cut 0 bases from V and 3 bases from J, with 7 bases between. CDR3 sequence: CASSVAADNQPQHF. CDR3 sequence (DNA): TGTGCCAGCAGCGTAGCTGCGGACAATCAGCCCCAGCATTTT. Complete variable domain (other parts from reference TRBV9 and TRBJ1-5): DSGVTQTPKHLITATGQRVTLRCSPRSGDLSVYWYQQSLDQGLQFLIQYYNGEERAKGNILERFSAQQFPDLHSELNLSSLELGDSALYFCASSVAADNQPQHFGDGTRLSIL.

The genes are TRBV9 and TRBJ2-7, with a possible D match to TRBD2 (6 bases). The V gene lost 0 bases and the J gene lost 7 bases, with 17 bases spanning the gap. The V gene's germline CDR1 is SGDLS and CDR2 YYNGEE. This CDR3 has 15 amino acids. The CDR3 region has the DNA TGTGCCAGCAGCGTAGATTCCCGGGAGTCGGGGGAGCAGTACTTC. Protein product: CASSVDSRESGEQYF.

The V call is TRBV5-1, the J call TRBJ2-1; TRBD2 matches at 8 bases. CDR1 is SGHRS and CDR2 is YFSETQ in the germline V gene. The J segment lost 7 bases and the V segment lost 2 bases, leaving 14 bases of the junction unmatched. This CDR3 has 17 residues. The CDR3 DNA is TGCGCCAGCAGCTTAAACCAAGCGGGAGAGGTTTGGAATGAGCAGTTCTTC. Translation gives CASSLNQAGEVWNEQFF.

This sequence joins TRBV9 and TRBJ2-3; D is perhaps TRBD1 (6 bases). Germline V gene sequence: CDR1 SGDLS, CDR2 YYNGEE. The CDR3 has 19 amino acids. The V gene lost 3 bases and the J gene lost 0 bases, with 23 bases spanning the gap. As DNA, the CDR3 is TGTGCCAGCAGCGGGTCTCTCCAACAGGGATTCTTAAGCACAGATACGCAGTATTTT. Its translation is CASSGSLQQGFLSTDTQYF.

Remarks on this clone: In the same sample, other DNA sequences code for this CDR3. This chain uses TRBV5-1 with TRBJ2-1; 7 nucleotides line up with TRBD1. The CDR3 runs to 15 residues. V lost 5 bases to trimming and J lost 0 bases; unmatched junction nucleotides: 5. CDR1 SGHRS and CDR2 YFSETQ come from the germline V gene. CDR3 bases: TGCGCCAGCAGTTCGAGACAGGGCTCCTACAATGAGCAGTTCTTC. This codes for CASSSRQGSYNEQFF.

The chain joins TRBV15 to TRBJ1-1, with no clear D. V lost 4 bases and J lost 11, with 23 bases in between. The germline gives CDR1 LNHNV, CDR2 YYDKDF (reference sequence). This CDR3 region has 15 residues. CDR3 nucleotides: TGTGCCACCAGCACCCGTACTACCGCGGAGCTGGTCGCTTTCTTT. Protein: CATSTRTTAELVAFF.

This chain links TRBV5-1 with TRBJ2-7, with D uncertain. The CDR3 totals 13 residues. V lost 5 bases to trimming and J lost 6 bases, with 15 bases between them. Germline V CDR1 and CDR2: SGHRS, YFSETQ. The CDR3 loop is CASRLPGRGEQYF. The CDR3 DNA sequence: TGCGCCAGCAGGCTCCCCGGGCGTGGCGAGCAGTACTTC.